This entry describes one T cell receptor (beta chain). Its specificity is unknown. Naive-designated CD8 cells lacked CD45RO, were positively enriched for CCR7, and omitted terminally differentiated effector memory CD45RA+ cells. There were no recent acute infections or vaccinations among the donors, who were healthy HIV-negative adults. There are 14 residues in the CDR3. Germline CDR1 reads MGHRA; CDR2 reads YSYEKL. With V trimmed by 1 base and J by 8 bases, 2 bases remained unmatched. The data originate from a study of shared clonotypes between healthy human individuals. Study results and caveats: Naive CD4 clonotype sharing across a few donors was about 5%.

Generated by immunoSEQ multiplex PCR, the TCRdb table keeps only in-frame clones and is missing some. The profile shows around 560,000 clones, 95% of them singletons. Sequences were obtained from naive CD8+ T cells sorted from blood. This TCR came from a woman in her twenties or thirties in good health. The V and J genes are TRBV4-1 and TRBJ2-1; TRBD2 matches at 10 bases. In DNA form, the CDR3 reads TGCGCCAGCAGCCAAGCTAGCGGGAGTGATGAGCAGTTCTTC. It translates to CASSQASGSDEQFF.